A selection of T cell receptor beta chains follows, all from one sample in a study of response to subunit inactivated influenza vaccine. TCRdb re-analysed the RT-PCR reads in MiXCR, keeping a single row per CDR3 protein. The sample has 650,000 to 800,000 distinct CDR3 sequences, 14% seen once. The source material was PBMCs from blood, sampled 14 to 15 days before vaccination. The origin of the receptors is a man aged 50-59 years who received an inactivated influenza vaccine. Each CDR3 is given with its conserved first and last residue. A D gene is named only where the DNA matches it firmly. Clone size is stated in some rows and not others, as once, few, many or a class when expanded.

cdr3_aa: CASSLSGPGLPWAYEQFF
cdr3_nt: TGTGCCAGCAGTTTATCAGGGCCCGGGCTCCCGTGGGCCTATGAGCAGTTCTTC
v_call: TRBV27
j_call: TRBJ2-1
clone_size: -
d_call: -

cdr3_aa: CATGSQLQETQYF
cdr3_nt: TGTGCCACCGGTTCACAGTTACAAGAGACCCAGTACTTC
v_call: TRBV15
j_call: TRBJ2-5
clone_size: few
d_call: -

cdr3_aa: CASSQDSGRAYEQYF
cdr3_nt: TGTGCCAGCAGCCAAGATAGCGGGAGGGCCTACGAGCAGTACTTC
v_call: TRBV4-2
j_call: TRBJ2-7
clone_size: few
d_call: TRBD2

cdr3_aa: CASSVGAGRTDTQYF
cdr3_nt: TGTGCCAGCAGCGTAGGGGCAGGGAGGACAGATACGCAGTATTTT
v_call: TRBV9
j_call: TRBJ2-3
clone_size: few
d_call: -

cdr3_aa: CASSFQRVSEAFF
cdr3_nt: TGTGCCAGCAGCTTTCAACGGGTCTCTGAAGCTTTCTTT
v_call: TRBV7-2
j_call: TRBJ1-1
clone_size: -
d_call: -

cdr3_aa: CASSFEGASTNTGELFF
cdr3_nt: TGTGCCAGCAGTTTTGAGGGCGCCTCTACGAACACCGGGGAGCTGTTTTTT
v_call: TRBV12-3/TRBV12-4
j_call: TRBJ2-2
clone_size: -
d_call: -

cdr3_aa: CASLGRTNTGELFF
cdr3_nt: TGTGCCAGCCTGGGGCGAACGAACACCGGGGAGCTGTTTTTT
v_call: TRBV12-3/TRBV12-4
j_call: TRBJ2-2
clone_size: few
d_call: -

cdr3_aa: CASTAGYTGELFF
cdr3_nt: TGTGCCAGCACGGCAGGGTACACCGGGGAGCTGTTTTTT
v_call: TRBV14
j_call: TRBJ2-2
clone_size: few
d_call: -

cdr3_aa: CASSVGTDSYEQYF
cdr3_nt: TGTGCCAGCAGCGTAGGGACGGACTCCTACGAGCAGTACTTC
v_call: TRBV9
j_call: TRBJ2-7
clone_size: -
d_call: -

cdr3_aa: CASSKGMEETQYF
cdr3_nt: TGCGCCAGCAGTAAGGGGATGGAAGAGACCCAGTACTTC
v_call: TRBV5-1
j_call: TRBJ2-5
clone_size: -
d_call: -

cdr3_aa: CASSLAPDRGGNYGYTF
cdr3_nt: TGCGCCAGCAGCTTGGCCCCCGACAGGGGGGGAAACTATGGCTACACCTTC
v_call: TRBV5-1
j_call: TRBJ1-2
clone_size: few
d_call: TRBD1

cdr3_aa: CASSLGQGNFQETQYF
cdr3_nt: TGTGCCAGCAGTTTGGGACAGGGAAACTTCCAAGAGACCCAGTACTTC
v_call: TRBV12-3/TRBV12-4
j_call: TRBJ2-5
clone_size: -
d_call: TRBD1

cdr3_aa: CSAWTDTQYF
cdr3_nt: TGCAGCGCCTGGACAGATACGCAGTATTTT
v_call: TRBV20-1
j_call: TRBJ2-3
clone_size: -
d_call: -

cdr3_aa: CASSEYNYGYTF
cdr3_nt: TGTGCCAGCAGTGAATATAACTATGGCTACACCTTC
v_call: TRBV25-1
j_call: TRBJ1-2
clone_size: few
d_call: -

cdr3_aa: CASSSTSGNTIYF
cdr3_nt: TGTGCCAGCAGCTCAACCTCTGGAAACACCATATATTTT
v_call: TRBV7-2
j_call: TRBJ1-3
clone_size: -
d_call: -

cdr3_aa: CASTPRASGRADTQYF
cdr3_nt: TGTGCCAGCACCCCCCGGGCTAGCGGGAGGGCGGATACGCAGTATTTT
v_call: TRBV9
j_call: TRBJ2-3
clone_size: few
d_call: TRBD2

cdr3_aa: CASSQDFLAGVVQETQYF
cdr3_nt: TGCGCCAGCAGCCAAGACTTTCTAGCGGGGGTCGTTCAAGAGACCCAGTACTTC
v_call: TRBV5-1
j_call: TRBJ2-5
clone_size: few
d_call: TRBD2

cdr3_aa: CASSQEASSRGRYYGYTF
cdr3_nt: TGTGCCAGCAGCCAAGAAGCATCGAGTAGAGGGAGATACTATGGCTACACCTTC
v_call: TRBV3-1
j_call: TRBJ1-2
clone_size: -
d_call: -

cdr3_aa: CASSPATGGGYGYTF
cdr3_nt: TGTGCCAGCAGTCCCGCGACAGGGGGGGGCTATGGCTACACCTTC
v_call: TRBV27
j_call: TRBJ1-2
clone_size: many
d_call: TRBD1

cdr3_aa: CSASHLPAKYNEQFF
cdr3_nt: TGCAGTGCTTCTCATCTCCCGGCTAAATACAATGAGCAGTTCTTC
v_call: TRBV20-1
j_call: TRBJ2-1
clone_size: few
d_call: -

cdr3_aa: CASSSGGGGAKETQYF
cdr3_nt: TGTGCCAGCAGCTCTGGGGGCGGGGGGGCCAAGGAGACCCAGTACTTC
v_call: TRBV7-2
j_call: TRBJ2-5
clone_size: -
d_call: TRBD2

cdr3_aa: CASSSPPSYRETEQFF
cdr3_nt: TGTGCCAGCAGCTCGCCGCCCTCCTACAGGGAAACTGAGCAGTTCTTC
v_call: TRBV7-9
j_call: TRBJ2-1
clone_size: few
d_call: -

cdr3_aa: CATKRQGRNSPLHF
cdr3_nt: TGTGCCACCAAGAGACAGGGCAGGAATTCACCCCTCCACTTT
v_call: TRBV24-1
j_call: TRBJ1-6
clone_size: few
d_call: TRBD1

cdr3_aa: CATATSGGSNTGELFF
cdr3_nt: TGTGCCACCGCGACTAGCGGGGGCTCGAACACCGGGGAGCTGTTTTTT
v_call: TRBV6-1
j_call: TRBJ2-2
clone_size: -
d_call: TRBD2

cdr3_aa: CSARDTQQPQHF
cdr3_nt: TGCAGTGCCCGGGACACCCAACAGCCCCAGCATTTT
v_call: TRBV20-1
j_call: TRBJ1-5
clone_size: -
d_call: -

cdr3_aa: CASSLEQGPGSYNSPLHF
cdr3_nt: TGTGCCAGCAGCTTAGAGCAGGGCCCGGGCTCCTATAATTCACCCCTCCACTTT
v_call: TRBV7-9
j_call: TRBJ1-6
clone_size: many
d_call: -

cdr3_aa: CASSPWGSGSNEQFF
cdr3_nt: TGTGCCAGCAGCCCTTGGGGTAGCGGGAGCAATGAGCAGTTCTTC
v_call: TRBV6-2/TRBV6-3
j_call: TRBJ2-1
clone_size: few
d_call: TRBD2

cdr3_aa: CASSLGPGGADTQYF
cdr3_nt: TGTGCCAGCAGCTTAGGCCCGGGGGGGGCAGATACGCAGTATTTT
v_call: TRBV11-2
j_call: TRBJ2-3
clone_size: few
d_call: TRBD2

cdr3_aa: CSARDGAGLNQETQYF
cdr3_nt: TGCAGTGCTAGAGACGGAGCGGGGCTAAACCAAGAGACCCAGTACTTC
v_call: TRBV20-1
j_call: TRBJ2-5
clone_size: -
d_call: TRBD2

cdr3_aa: CASSVGVWDTQYF
cdr3_nt: TGTGCCAGCAGCGTAGGGGTTTGGGATACGCAGTATTTT
v_call: TRBV9
j_call: TRBJ2-3
clone_size: many
d_call: -

cdr3_aa: CASSYSIGGRGIYEQYF
cdr3_nt: TGTGCCAGCAGTTACTCGATAGGGGGCAGGGGTATCTACGAGCAGTACTTC
v_call: TRBV6-5
j_call: TRBJ2-7
clone_size: few
d_call: TRBD1

cdr3_aa: CASSGTLSYNEQFF
cdr3_nt: TGTGCCAGCAGTGGGACTCTTTCCTACAATGAGCAGTTCTTC
v_call: TRBV12-3/TRBV12-4
j_call: TRBJ2-1
clone_size: -
d_call: -

cdr3_aa: CASSPRGTGGLGDTQYF
cdr3_nt: TGTGCCAGCAGCCCCAGAGGGACAGGGGGCTTGGGAGATACGCAGTATTTT
v_call: TRBV12-3/TRBV12-4
j_call: TRBJ2-3
clone_size: -
d_call: TRBD1

cdr3_aa: CSADFQDTQYF
cdr3_nt: TGCAGTGCTGATTTCCAGGATACGCAGTATTTT
v_call: TRBV20-1
j_call: TRBJ2-3
clone_size: few
d_call: -

cdr3_aa: CASSQDPSAGEKLFF
cdr3_nt: TGTGCCAGCAGCCAAGATCCCTCCGCCGGAGAAAAACTGTTTTTT
v_call: TRBV3-1
j_call: TRBJ1-4
clone_size: -
d_call: -

cdr3_aa: CASSLTRDGEQYF
cdr3_nt: TGTGCCAGCAGCTTAACGCGGGACGGGGAGCAGTACTTC
v_call: TRBV11-2
j_call: TRBJ2-7
clone_size: few
d_call: -

cdr3_aa: CASSQEGRSGETQYF
cdr3_nt: TGTGCCAGCAGCCAAGAAGGGCGCTCCGGGGAGACCCAGTACTTC
v_call: TRBV4-2
j_call: TRBJ2-5
clone_size: few
d_call: -

cdr3_aa: CASSSGQGALSNQPQHF
cdr3_nt: TGTGCCAGCTCATCTGGACAGGGGGCACTTAGCAATCAGCCCCAGCATTTT
v_call: TRBV18
j_call: TRBJ1-5
clone_size: -
d_call: TRBD1

cdr3_aa: CASSTLAGRGTGELFF
cdr3_nt: TGTGCCAGCAGCACTCTAGCGGGTAGGGGCACCGGGGAGCTGTTTTTT
v_call: TRBV9
j_call: TRBJ2-2
clone_size: -
d_call: TRBD2

cdr3_aa: CATGGPGQETQYF
cdr3_nt: TGTGCCACCGGGGGTCCAGGTCAAGAGACCCAGTACTTC
v_call: TRBV27
j_call: TRBJ2-5
clone_size: -
d_call: -

cdr3_aa: CASSQAGTSGINTQYF
cdr3_nt: TGTGCCAGCAGCCAAGCCGGGACTAGCGGGATAAATACGCAGTATTTT
v_call: TRBV3-1
j_call: TRBJ2-3
clone_size: few
d_call: TRBD2

cdr3_aa: CASSPPGHEQYF
cdr3_nt: TGTGCCAGCAGCCCACCCGGCCACGAGCAGTACTTC
v_call: TRBV7-8
j_call: TRBJ2-7
clone_size: -
d_call: -

cdr3_aa: CASSQSGQGETQYF
cdr3_nt: TGCGCCAGCAGCCAGTCGGGACAGGGGGAGACCCAGTACTTC
v_call: TRBV4-3
j_call: TRBJ2-5
clone_size: many
d_call: TRBD1

cdr3_aa: CATSARDHTEQYF
cdr3_nt: TGTGCCACCAGTGCTCGGGACCACACGGAGCAGTACTTC
v_call: TRBV24-1
j_call: TRBJ2-7
clone_size: few
d_call: -

cdr3_aa: CASSQDRAGAQETQYF
cdr3_nt: TGCGCCAGCAGCCAAGATCGGGCGGGGGCTCAAGAGACCCAGTACTTC
v_call: TRBV4-3
j_call: TRBJ2-5
clone_size: -
d_call: -

cdr3_aa: CASSEGLDGEQFF
cdr3_nt: TGTGCCAGCAGTGAAGGGCTAGATGGTGAGCAGTTCTTC
v_call: TRBV2
j_call: TRBJ2-1
clone_size: few
d_call: -

cdr3_aa: CASSFPTGANYGYTF
cdr3_nt: TGTGCCAGCAGTTTTCCGACAGGTGCCAACTATGGCTACACCTTC
v_call: TRBV28
j_call: TRBJ1-2
clone_size: -
d_call: -

cdr3_aa: CSVPGQGGTEAFF
cdr3_nt: TGCAGTGTTCCGGGACAGGGAGGCACTGAAGCTTTCTTT
v_call: TRBV20-1
j_call: TRBJ1-1
clone_size: -
d_call: TRBD1

cdr3_aa: CASSPAENRGNEQFF
cdr3_nt: TGCGCCAGCAGCCCGGCTGAAAACAGGGGGAATGAGCAGTTCTTC
v_call: TRBV5-1
j_call: TRBJ2-1
clone_size: -
d_call: TRBD1

cdr3_aa: CASSLRTGKDTQYF
cdr3_nt: TGTGCCAGCAGCCTACGGACGGGCAAAGATACGCAGTATTTT
v_call: TRBV7-9
j_call: TRBJ2-3
clone_size: -
d_call: -

cdr3_aa: CASSLPGQAHGYTF
cdr3_nt: TGCGCCAGCAGTCTCCCCGGACAGGCGCATGGCTACACCTTC
v_call: TRBV5-1
j_call: TRBJ1-2
clone_size: few
d_call: TRBD1

cdr3_aa: CASSSDYHRETQYF
cdr3_nt: TGTGCCAGCAGTTCCGACTACCACAGGGAGACCCAGTACTTC
v_call: TRBV27
j_call: TRBJ2-5
clone_size: -
d_call: -

cdr3_aa: CASSQSAPGRQETQYF
cdr3_nt: TGCGCCAGCAGCCAATCTGCTCCGGGACGGCAAGAGACCCAGTACTTC
v_call: TRBV4-3
j_call: TRBJ2-5
clone_size: -
d_call: -